What follows describes a single T cell receptor beta chain. The sample is drawn from a study of T cell changes during pregnancy in multiple sclerosis. TCRdb's copy holds only in-frame clones and misses some; the assay was immunoSEQ multiplex PCR. The table records roughly 93,000 clones, around 92% of them present only once. The specimen comprised peripheral blood, sampled after pregnancy. The source of this sequence is a female donor in good health, enrolled as a control in a pregnancy study.

The CDR3 DNA is TGTGCCAGCAGACTCCTAGCGGGGGGTGGGGAGACCCAGTACTTC. Protein sequence: CASRLLAGGGETQYF. This chain joins TRBV11-2 and TRBJ2-5, with 11 bases that match TRBD2. The length of the CDR3 is 15 residues. With 6 bases clipped from V and 5 bases from J, the junction kept 8 bases outside the gene matches. Germline V gene data show CDR1 as SGHAT and CDR2 as FQNNGV.